This T cell receptor beta chain originates from a study of vaccination and CD4 T cells after COVID-19. Time point meaning: late sampling 161 to 241 days after vaccination in three convalescent patients. Treatment denoted: approximately nine-day PBMC culture with coronavirus spike peptide pools or control peptides (ViraFEST assay). TCR sequencing followed the expansion of antigen-specific T cells with peptide pools in ViraFEST. Wells contained roughly 2.2 million PBMCs each, and these were cultured with 10 IU/ml IL-2 and 9 to 10 ug/ml peptide pools. Notes on the study in general: Median SARS-CoV-2-reactive clonotype numbers went from around 19 to 38; this increase was not significant.

In regard to this clonotype: The antigen is undetermined.

Germline loops: CDR1 MNHEY, CDR2 SMNVEV (reference sequence). The CDR3 length is 13 residues. V dropped 6 bases and J dropped 10 bases, with 18 bases sitting between them. The assay that was used to sequence DNA from cultured CD4+ T cells was the Oncomine TCR Beta short-read assay. TCRdb redid the calling of the PCR reads with MiXCR, one entry per CDR3 protein. The table lists around 26,000 distinct CDR3 sequences, less than 45% of them singletons. The chain recombines TRBV27 with TRBJ1-1; D is undetermined. Specimen: CD4+ T cells from blood, cultured in vitro, collected about 7 months after SARS-CoV-2 vaccination. The origin of this receptor is a human donor who had recovered from COVID-19. The DNA for the CDR3 is TGTGCCAGCAGACCATTCACACAAGGAGGAGCTTTCTTT. Translation: CASRPFTQGGAFF.